This T cell receptor beta chain was captured in a study of cytomegalovirus exposure and HLA in healthy donors. General study points: In the approximately 120 validation repertoires, a later analysis found that first-cohort TCR clusters tended to co-occur. Most TCR sequences proved rare, with some public TCRs found in many donors.

The assay was immunoSEQ multiplex PCR, and TCRdb's table has in-frame clones only and misses some. The sample yields around 250,000 clones, around 90% seen once. This clone was counted once. Its antigen is unknown. Material for sequencing was PBMCs. This TCR was recovered from a woman aged 18-35 years in good health and CMV-seronegative.

The CDR3 nucleotides read TGTGCCAGTAGAGAGGGTTTTTGGACTGAAGCTTTCTTT. Translation: CASREGFWTEAFF. V usage is TRBV19 and J usage is TRBJ1-1, with D unresolved. This CDR3 contains 13 residues. The V end lost 6 bases, the J end lost 5 bases, and 13 bases lay between the germline ends. CDR1 is LNHDA and CDR2 is SQIVND in the germline V gene (reference sequence).